Listed here are 4 T cell receptor beta chains from one sample, sequenced in a study of blood T cell repertoires in COVID-19. Libraries were prepared by immunoSEQ multiplex PCR; TCRdb keeps only in-frame clonotypes and omits some of them. The sample consists of approximately 120,000 clones, roughly 88% of them appearing once. Sequenced sample: peripheral blood. Source of these receptors: a human donor in a cohort sampled during active COVID-19.

This clone was seen more than once but under ten times. This chain joins TRBV6-6 and TRBJ1-5; 12 positions match TRBD1. V shed 6 bases, J shed 3 bases, and the junction held 3 bases outside the gene matches. Germline V gene sequence: CDR1 MNHNY, CDR2 SVGAGI (reference sequence). The CDR3 spans 15 residues. Written as DNA, the CDR3 is TGTGCCAGCAGAGGGGGACAGGGGGCCAATCAGCCCCAGCATTTT. Translating gives CASRGGQGANQPQHF.

The chain combines TRBV30 with TRBJ2-7; 8 bases align to TRBD2. This CDR3 is built from 12 residues. The J segment lost 6 bases and the V segment lost 0 bases, leaving 1 base of the junction unmatched. Germline V lookup: CDR1 GTSNPN, CDR2 SVGIG (reference sequence). CDR3 sequence reads: CAWSVRGGEQYF. In DNA, the CDR3 is TGTGCCTGGAGTGTACGGGGGGGCGAGCAGTACTTC.

The V gene is TRBV7-9, the J gene TRBJ2-7; tentatively, D is TRBD1 (5 bases). The CDR3 has 15 amino acids. Germline CDR1 SEHNR, CDR2 FQNEAQ (reference sequence). Trimming pared 4 bases from V and 5 bases from J, leaving 18 bases between. The CDR3, as DNA: TGTGCCAGCAGCTCGAACTCAGGGTTTGGTAACGAGCAGTACTTC. It translates to CASSSNSGFGNEQYF.

J is TRBJ1-2 and V is TRBV9; 7 nucleotides agree with TRBD1. The germline V gene encodes CDR1 SGDLS and CDR2 YYNGEE. The CDR3 loop spans 14 amino acids. Losses at the gene ends were 2 bases for V and 8 bases for J; bases not matched to a gene: 9. CDR3 region: CASSVQGDFRGYTF. CDR3 nucleotides: TGTGCCAGCAGCGTTCAGGGGGATTTCAGGGGCTACACCTTC.